This TCR beta chain was recovered during a study of shared clonotypes between healthy human individuals. Measured with immunoSEQ multiplex PCR; TCRdb has only the in-frame clones, and not every one. The table shows approximately 2.5 million clones, with approximately 92% occurring only once. About this clone itself: The sample holds other DNA sequences that translate to the same CDR3.

Germline lookup yields CDR1 SGHRS and CDR2 YFSETQ. V lost 0 bases, J lost 3 bases, and 9 bases lay in between. This CDR3 has 14 amino acids. Specimen: naive CD4+ T cells sorted from blood. Subset denoted: CD45RA+ positively selected. The rearrangement uses TRBV5-1 and TRBJ1-1; D gene unclear. The sequence derives from a man aged 18 to 35 in good health. The CDR3 region is CASSLARVDTEAFF. In nucleotides, the CDR3 is TGCGCCAGCAGCTTGGCTAGGGTAGACACTGAAGCTTTCTTT. The full variable domain, rest sourced from reference TRBV5-1 and TRBJ1-1, is KAGVTQTPRYLIKTRGQQVTLSCSPISGHRSVSWYQQTPGQGLQFLFEYFSETQRNKGNFPGRFSGRQFSNSRSEMNVSTLELGDSALYLCASSLARVDTEAFFGQGTRLTVV.